This T cell receptor (beta chain) was sequenced in a study of T cell clonotyping in hematopoietic cell transplantation. Across the whole study: Cytoreduction preceded collection of pretransplant recipient samples.

Time point denoted: recipient sample about 28 days before transplant, after cytoreduction. The ends lost 5 bases at V and 0 bases at J; junction bases unmatched: 6. CDR1 and CDR2 from the germline V gene are SGHAT and FQDESV (reference sequence). CDR3 length equals 15 residues. The assay was immunoSEQ multiplex PCR, and TCRdb's table has in-frame clones only and misses some. The sample shows tens of thousands of clones, 70% to 90% of them seen only once. The receptor's source is a man aged 60 to 75 with biphenotypic leukemia. Some clones in this sample may be carry-over from other donors' samples. The rearrangement links TRBV11-1 to TRBJ2-7; 8 bases agree with TRBD1. Sequenced here: peripheral blood mononuclear cells, sampled before stem cell transplant. CDR3 DNA sequence: TGTGCCAGCAGCGAACAGGGGGGAGGCTCCTACGAGCAGTACTTC. Translated, it gives CASSEQGGGSYEQYF.